Listed below are T cell receptor beta chains from one sample, sequenced in a study of blood T cells in healthy people across ages. TCRdb reanalysed the 5' RACE reads using MiXCR and keeps one entry per CDR3 protein. The sample holds roughly 680,000 distinct CDR3 sequences; 45% to 50% are singletons and the top ten take 25% to 35%. Sample: blood. These receptor sequences come from a woman between 55 and 75 years old in good health. CDR3s include the opening cysteine and the closing phenylalanine or tryptophan. D genes are given only for firm matches. The listing skips clone size in some rows; elsewhere it reads once, few, many or a size class.

cdr3_aa: CASRSDTYGYTF; cdr3_nt: TGTGCCAGCAGATCGGACACGTATGGCTACACCTTC; clone_size: .; d_call: .; j_call: TRBJ1-2; v_call: TRBV12-3/TRBV12-4
cdr3_aa: CASSLPGTGTSSEQYF; cdr3_nt: TGTGCCAGCAGTTTGCCAGGGACCGGGACTAGTAGCGAGCAGTACTTC; clone_size: .; d_call: TRBD2; j_call: TRBJ2-7; v_call: TRBV28
cdr3_aa: CSARDPGGSSHNEQFF; cdr3_nt: TGCAGTGCTAGAGACCCAGGGGGTTCTTCCCACAATGAGCAGTTCTTC; clone_size: .; d_call: TRBD1; j_call: TRBJ2-1; v_call: TRBV20-1
cdr3_aa: CASSPHSALALYEQYF; cdr3_nt: TGTGCCAGCTCACCTCACTCTGCCTTGGCCCTCTACGAGCAGTACTTC; clone_size: .; d_call: .; j_call: TRBJ2-7; v_call: TRBV18
cdr3_aa: CASSLLTTNEKLFF; cdr3_nt: TGTGCCAGCAGCTTATTGACAACTAATGAAAAACTGTTTTTT; clone_size: .; d_call: .; j_call: TRBJ1-4; v_call: TRBV7-2
cdr3_aa: CVTGRTDTQYF; cdr3_nt: TGTGTCACCGGGCGCACAGATACGCAGTATTTT; clone_size: .; d_call: .; j_call: TRBJ2-3; v_call: TRBV28
cdr3_aa: CASSPGQEETQYF; cdr3_nt: TGTGCCAGCTCACCAGGGCAGGAAGAGACCCAGTACTTC; clone_size: few; d_call: .; j_call: TRBJ2-5; v_call: TRBV18
cdr3_aa: CASSSNQPQHF; cdr3_nt: TGTGCCAGCAGCTCAAATCAGCCCCAGCATTTT; clone_size: .; d_call: .; j_call: TRBJ1-5; v_call: TRBV12-3/TRBV12-4
cdr3_aa: CSASNPFGNTEAFF; cdr3_nt: TGCAGTGCCAGTAACCCCTTCGGGAACACTGAAGCTTTCTTT; clone_size: few; d_call: .; j_call: TRBJ1-1; v_call: TRBV20-1
cdr3_aa: CASNPRSYEQYF; cdr3_nt: TGTGCCAGCAACCCGCGCTCTTACGAGCAGTACTTC; clone_size: few; d_call: .; j_call: TRBJ2-7; v_call: TRBV28
cdr3_aa: CASSLGQREDEQYF; cdr3_nt: TGCGCCAGCAGCTTGGGCCAGCGGGAGGATGAGCAGTACTTC; clone_size: .; d_call: TRBD2; j_call: TRBJ2-7; v_call: TRBV5-1
cdr3_aa: CASSQGQGNYEQYF; cdr3_nt: TGCGCCAGCAGCCAAGGACAGGGAAACTACGAGCAGTACTTC; clone_size: .; d_call: TRBD1; j_call: TRBJ2-7; v_call: TRBV4-3
cdr3_aa: CSAPPEGIMETQYF; cdr3_nt: TGCAGTGCCCCCCCAGAGGGCATCATGGAGACCCAGTACTTC; clone_size: many; d_call: .; j_call: TRBJ2-5; v_call: TRBV20-1
cdr3_aa: CATEIVRSYEQYF; cdr3_nt: TGTGCCACCGAGATAGTCCGGTCCTACGAGCAGTACTTC; clone_size: few; d_call: .; j_call: TRBJ2-7; v_call: TRBV28
cdr3_aa: CSVEEDRGGYTF; cdr3_nt: TGCAGCGTTGAAGAGGACAGGGGTGGCTACACCTTC; clone_size: .; d_call: TRBD1; j_call: TRBJ1-2; v_call: TRBV29-1
cdr3_aa: CASSYSGTSGIGANVLTF; cdr3_nt: TGTGCCAGCAGTTACTCGGGGACTAGCGGGATTGGGGCCAACGTCCTGACTTTC; clone_size: .; d_call: TRBD2; j_call: TRBJ2-6; v_call: TRBV6-5
cdr3_aa: CASSLEGQTEAFF; cdr3_nt: TGTGCCAGCAGTTTAGAGGGGCAAACTGAAGCTTTCTTT; clone_size: .; d_call: .; j_call: TRBJ1-1; v_call: TRBV12-3/TRBV12-4
cdr3_aa: CATSRRSGTQYF; cdr3_nt: TGTGCCACCAGCAGACGGAGCGGGACCCAGTACTTC; clone_size: .; d_call: .; j_call: TRBJ2-5; v_call: TRBV15
cdr3_aa: CASSLDRGSSPLHF; cdr3_nt: TGTGCCAGCAGTTTGGACAGGGGGAGCTCACCCCTCCACTTT; clone_size: many; d_call: TRBD1; j_call: TRBJ1-6; v_call: TRBV12-3/TRBV12-4
cdr3_aa: CASSPYAWHASGSSYNEQFF; cdr3_nt: TGCGCCAGCAGCCCGTACGCATGGCACGCTAGCGGGAGCTCCTACAATGAGCAGTTCTTC; clone_size: .; d_call: TRBD2; j_call: TRBJ2-1; v_call: TRBV4-1
cdr3_aa: CASRGASQETQYF; cdr3_nt: TGTGCCAGCAGAGGCGCGAGCCAAGAGACCCAGTACTTC; clone_size: .; d_call: .; j_call: TRBJ2-5; v_call: TRBV2
cdr3_aa: CASSPIEGGYTF; cdr3_nt: TGTGCCAGCAGTCCGATTGAGGGAGGCTACACCTTC; clone_size: few; d_call: .; j_call: TRBJ1-2; v_call: TRBV12-3/TRBV12-4
cdr3_aa: CASSYVPSYNEQYF; cdr3_nt: TGTGCCAGCAGTTATGTCCCCTCCTACAATGAGCAGTACTTC; clone_size: .; d_call: .; j_call: TRBJ2-7; v_call: TRBV6-2/TRBV6-3
cdr3_aa: CASSEGGNDTQYF; cdr3_nt: TGTGCCAGCAGTGAAGGAGGGAACGATACGCAGTATTTT; clone_size: .; d_call: .; j_call: TRBJ2-3; v_call: TRBV2
cdr3_aa: CASSVTRREQFF; cdr3_nt: TGTGCCAGCAGTGTGACCCGACGAGAGCAGTTCTTC; clone_size: .; d_call: .; j_call: TRBJ2-1; v_call: TRBV6-1
cdr3_aa: CASRPEGWDLGTKKLFF; cdr3_nt: TGTGCCAGCCGACCAGAGGGATGGGACCTCGGGACAAAAAAACTGTTTTTT; clone_size: .; d_call: .; j_call: TRBJ1-4; v_call: TRBV7-9
cdr3_aa: CASSIGTAIDNEQYF; cdr3_nt: TGTGCCAGTAGTATAGGGACTGCTATTGACAATGAGCAGTACTTC; clone_size: .; d_call: .; j_call: TRBJ2-5; v_call: TRBV19
cdr3_aa: CASTFGAGEYVEQFF; cdr3_nt: TGTGCCAGCACGTTCGGAGCGGGAGAGTATGTTGAGCAGTTCTTC; clone_size: .; d_call: TRBD2; j_call: TRBJ2-1; v_call: TRBV2
cdr3_aa: CSAKRGAGSYEQYF; cdr3_nt: TGCAGTGCAAAGAGGGGGGCGGGGTCCTACGAGCAGTACTTC; clone_size: few; d_call: .; j_call: TRBJ2-7; v_call: TRBV20-1
cdr3_aa: CASSQLRGLAGTERYF; cdr3_nt: TGCGCCAGCAGCCAACTCCGAGGACTAGCGGGAACCGAGCGGTACTTC; clone_size: .; d_call: TRBD2; j_call: TRBJ2-5; v_call: TRBV4-3
cdr3_aa: CASSVGGFYNEQFF; cdr3_nt: TGTGCCAGCAGTGTTGGGGGTTTCTACAATGAGCAGTTCTTC; clone_size: .; d_call: .; j_call: TRBJ2-1; v_call: TRBV27
cdr3_aa: CASSLGLTNYEQYF; cdr3_nt: TGTGCCAGCAGTTTAGGACTAACAAACTACGAGCAGTACTTC; clone_size: .; d_call: .; j_call: TRBJ2-7; v_call: TRBV6-5
cdr3_aa: CASSSTNTYEQYF; cdr3_nt: TGTGCCAGCAGTTCAACTAATACCTACGAGCAGTACTTC; clone_size: .; d_call: .; j_call: TRBJ2-7; v_call: TRBV28
cdr3_aa: CASSLEWDSDTQYF; cdr3_nt: TGCGCCAGCAGCTTGGAGTGGGATTCAGATACGCAGTATTTT; clone_size: .; d_call: .; j_call: TRBJ2-3; v_call: TRBV5-1
cdr3_aa: CASSLGLAGNTGELFF; cdr3_nt: TGTGCCAGCAGTTTAGGGCTAGCGGGGAACACCGGGGAGCTGTTTTTT; clone_size: few; d_call: TRBD2; j_call: TRBJ2-2; v_call: TRBV12-3/TRBV12-4